This T cell receptor beta chain emerged from a study of cytomegalovirus exposure and HLA in healthy donors. Regarding the study as a whole: In a later analysis, at a false discovery rate of 0.05, 15,000 to 20,000 TCR beta sequences were associated with HLA alleles.

In germline, CDR1 is SGHDT, CDR2 YYEEEE. Trimming took 3 bases from V and 4 from J, leaving 16 bases between them. There are 16 residues in the CDR3. On this clone: What it binds is unknown.

The PCR ran on 60 Vbeta and 13 Jbeta primers. Generated by immunoSEQ multiplex PCR, the TCRdb table keeps only in-frame clones and is missing some. Of roughly 230,000 clones in the sample, about 90% are singletons; the top ten hold about 1.8%. Sequencing was performed on PBMCs. The rearrangement uses TRBV5-6 and TRBJ2-2; the D is unclear. The clonotype originates from a girl aged 2 to 10 in good health and CMV-seronegative. This chain's CDR3 is CASSSWARVSTGELFF. The CDR3 DNA follows: TGTGCCAGCAGCTCCTGGGCCCGAGTAAGCACCGGGGAGCTGTTTTTT.